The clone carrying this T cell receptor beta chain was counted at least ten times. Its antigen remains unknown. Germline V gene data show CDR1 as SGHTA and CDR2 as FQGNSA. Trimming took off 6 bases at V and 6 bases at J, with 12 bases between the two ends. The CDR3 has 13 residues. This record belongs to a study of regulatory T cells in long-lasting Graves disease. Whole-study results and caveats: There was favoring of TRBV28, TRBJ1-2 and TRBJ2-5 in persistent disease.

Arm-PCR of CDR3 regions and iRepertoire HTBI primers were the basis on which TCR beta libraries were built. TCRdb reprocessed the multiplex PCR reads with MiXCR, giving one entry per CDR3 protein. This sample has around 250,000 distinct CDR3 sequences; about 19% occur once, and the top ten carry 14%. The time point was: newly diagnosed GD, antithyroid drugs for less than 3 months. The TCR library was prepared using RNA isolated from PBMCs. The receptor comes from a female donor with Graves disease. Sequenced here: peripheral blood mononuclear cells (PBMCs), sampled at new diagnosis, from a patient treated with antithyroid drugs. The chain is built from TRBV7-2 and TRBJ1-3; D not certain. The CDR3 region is CASSNTGENTIYF. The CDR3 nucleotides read TGTGCCAGCAGTAACACCGGCGAAAACACCATATATTTT.